These 13 T cell receptor beta chains originate from one sample sequenced in a study of shared clonotypes between healthy human individuals. Method: immunoSEQ multiplex PCR; TCRdb's copy keeps in-frame clones and lacks some. In the table there are hundreds of thousands of clones, over 75% of which are singletons. The sequencing input was memory CD8+ T cells sorted from blood. The subset denotes: CD45RO+ cells pooled with CCR7-negative TemRA cells. The origin of the receptors is a young man in good health.

The chain joins TRBV4-3 to TRBJ2-2; 7 bases map to TRBD1. The CDR3 loop spans 15 amino acids. V shed 5 bases, J shed 0 bases, and the junction held 3 bases outside the gene matches. Per the germline V gene, CDR1 is LGHNA and CDR2 is YSLEER. This CDR3 reads CASSWGTANTGELFF. The DNA for the CDR3 is TGCGCCAGCAGCTGGGGGACAGCGAACACCGGGGAGCTGTTTTTT.

V is TRBV28 and J is TRBJ1-5; 7 nucleotides align to TRBD1. The germline V gene has CDR1 MDHEN and CDR2 SYDVKM. V shed 5 bases and J 5 bases; nucleotides not matched to a gene: 6. The CDR3 is 14 amino acids. The CDR3 region has the DNA TGTGCCAGCAGTCGAGGGGGCGAGGATCAGCCCCAGCATTTT. Translated: CASSRGGEDQPQHF.

The chain uses TRBV7-2 and TRBJ1-1; D remains ambiguous. Germline CDR1 is SGHTA and CDR2 is FQGNSA. The CDR3 is made up of 16 amino acids. Deletions cut 2 bases from V and 1 base from J, with 14 bases between. The CDR3 nucleotides are TGTGCCAGCAGCTTATCCCCTAGAGACCGGAACACTGAAGCTTTCTTT. Amino acids: CASSLSPRDRNTEAFF.

The rearrangement uses TRBV27 and TRBJ2-3; D is unresolved. There are 16 residues in the CDR3. Germline V lookup: CDR1 MNHEY, CDR2 SMNVEV (reference sequence). V lost 0 bases to trimming and J lost 2 bases, with 12 bases between them. CDR3 sequence: CASSLSGFWATDTQYF. The DNA for the CDR3 is TGTGCCAGCAGTTTATCCGGGTTTTGGGCCACAGATACGCAGTATTTT.

The rearrangement joins TRBV30 to TRBJ1-1; maybe TRBD1 (5 bases). V lost 8 bases and J 1 base, leaving 14 bases between the germline ends. The germline CDR1 and CDR2 sequences are GTSNPN and SVGIG (reference sequence). The CDR3 length is 13 residues. The CDR3 sequence is CARGGGGNTEAFF. The DNA of the CDR3 is TGTGCCCGAGGTGGTGGGGGGAACACTGAAGCTTTCTTT.

The gene calls are TRBV10-1 and TRBJ1-5; D perhaps matches TRBD1 (5 bases). The CDR3 contains 15 residues. V was pared by 8 bases and J by 8 bases, with 22 bases between. In germline, CDR1 is WNHNN, CDR2 SYGVQD (reference sequence). CDR3: CASGSFDSSQEPQHF. DNA for the CDR3: TGCGCCAGCGGTTCTTTCGACAGTAGCCAAGAGCCCCAGCATTTT.

CDR3 in DNA: TGTGCCACCAGCAGAGACGAGACAGGGTTTCTTATCTCTAGCACAGATACGCAGTATTTT. It yields the protein CATSRDETGFLISSTDTQYF. The chain recombines TRBV15 with TRBJ2-3, with 7 bases identical to TRBD1. V trimming: 0 bases; J trimming: 0 bases; junction bases outside the gene matches: 15. CDR3 length equals 20 residues. Germline V gene data show CDR1 as LNHNV and CDR2 as YYDKDF (reference sequence).

This sequence joins TRBV6-1 and TRBJ1-2; D is perhaps TRBD1 (5 bases). V lost 10 bases to trimming and J lost 8 bases, with 14 bases between them. This CDR3 is 11 amino acids long. Germline V gene data show CDR1 as MNHNS and CDR2 as SASEGT. In nucleotides, the CDR3 is TGTGCCACCCCCCAGGGTTGGGGCTACACCTTC. Protein: CATPQGWGYTF.

V is TRBV5-1 and J is TRBJ1-1, with D perhaps matching TRBD1 (5 bases). V lost 0 bases, J lost 1 base, and 10 bases lay in between. The CDR3 runs 15 residues. The germline V gene has CDR1 SGHRS and CDR2 YFSETQ. DNA for the CDR3: TGCGCCAGCAGCTTGGCGCCAGGGTGGAACACTGAAGCTTTCTTT. Amino acids: CASSLAPGWNTEAFF.

The CDR3 protein is CASSSGPGRDYGYTF. The CDR3 DNA follows: TGTGCCAGCAGCTCGGGCCCGGGCAGAGACTATGGCTACACCTTC. V gene TRBV7-4 combines with J gene TRBJ1-2; D remains unclear. CDR3 length: 15 amino acids. V shed 4 bases and J shed 3 bases, with 15 bases lying between them. Germline assignment: CDR1 SGHVT and CDR2 SQSDAQ.

V gene TRBV5-6 combines with J gene TRBJ2-1; D not certain. Trimming shortened V by 4 bases and J by 3 bases, and 11 bases separated the two germline ends. In germline, CDR1 is SGHDT, CDR2 YYEEEE. The CDR3 is made up of 14 amino acids. The CDR3 nucleotides are TGTGCCAGCAGCCCCTGGTCCCACTACAATGAGCAGTTCTTC. Encoded protein: CASSPWSHYNEQFF.

The chain uses TRBV27 and TRBJ1-6; D might be TRBD1 (5 bases). V was pared by 9 bases and J by 9 bases, with 15 bases between. The CDR3 has 13 residues. CDR1 MNHEY and CDR2 SMNVEV come from the germline V gene (reference sequence). The CDR3 nucleotides read TGTGCCAGTAGTACGGGGCGCGGTTCACCCCTCCACTTT. This translates into CASSTGRGSPLHF.

This clone was counted once. The CDR3 region is CASSLAATGRNTEAFF. The CDR3 bases are TGCGCCAGCAGCTTGGCCGCCACAGGAAGGAACACTGAAGCTTTCTTT. The genes are TRBV5-1 and TRBJ1-1; a weak D match, TRBD1 (5 bases). V was clipped by 0 bases and J by 1 base, with 13 bases between them. The CDR3 consists of 16 residues. Germline CDR1 is SGHRS and CDR2 is YFSETQ.